The 32 T cell receptor beta chains presented below share a single source sample, sequenced in a study of a mutant IDH1 vaccine in newly diagnosed glioma. TCRdb's copy holds only in-frame clones and misses some; the assay was immunoSEQ multiplex PCR. The sample includes some 33,000 clones, 85% to 90% of them seen just once. Which antigens these TCRs recognize remains unknown. Regarding time point: week 23, last vaccination. Vaccination used 300 ug of mutant IDH1 20-mer peptide per dose, with topical imiquimod. The starting material was PBMCs, obtained from a glioma patient whose treatment included an IDH1 peptide vaccine. The receptors here all came from a man between 35 and 55 years old with glioma.

This sequence joins TRBV19 and TRBJ1-2; unclear D gene. Trimming took 7 bases from V and 4 from J, leaving 10 bases between them. The CDR3 has 12 amino acids. Germline V gene data show CDR1 as LNHDA and CDR2 as SQIVND (reference sequence). CDR3 in DNA: TGTGCCAGTAAGAAAGGAATCTATGGCTACACCTTC. The encoded protein is CASKKGIYGYTF.

This clone was seen only once. The chain employs TRBV5-4 and TRBJ2-3; D call uncertain. V lost 5 bases and J lost 7, with 11 bases in between. Per the germline V gene, CDR1 is SGHNT and CDR2 is YYREEE (reference sequence). CDR3 length: 12 amino acids. This CDR3 reads CASSTTANTQYF. CDR3 coding DNA: TGTGCCAGCAGTACGACCGCAAATACGCAGTATTTT. Together with reference TRBV5-4 and TRBJ2-3, the CDR3 gives the full variable domain: ETGVTQSPTHLIKTRGQQVTLRCSSQSGHNTVSWYQQALGQGPQFIFQYYREEENGRGNFPPRFSGLQFPNYSSELNVNALELDDSALYLCASSTTANTQYFGPGTRLTVL.

This clone was counted only a few times. This chain uses TRBV4-1 with TRBJ2-7; D perhaps matches TRBD1 (5 bases). From germline, CDR1 is MGHRA and CDR2 YSYEKL. This CDR3 contains 16 residues. Trimming removed 0 bases from V and 2 bases from J, with 14 bases in between. CDR3 protein: CASSQEPFPDTYEQYF. The CDR3 coding sequence is TGCGCCAGCAGCCAAGAGCCTTTCCCGGACACCTACGAGCAGTACTTC.

The rearrangement links TRBV29-1 to TRBJ2-5; no clear D gene. In germline, CDR1 is SQVTM, CDR2 ANQGSEA. The V and J ends lost 7 bases and 5 bases respectively, with 23 bases between them. The CDR3 extends over 15 amino acids. The CDR3 sequence: CSAPYRGPAQETQYF. In DNA, the CDR3 is TGCAGCGCACCTTACAGAGGACCGGCCCAGGAGACCCAGTACTTC.

The rearrangement joins TRBV5-6 to TRBJ2-1; D is possibly TRBD1 (5 bases). The germline V gene encodes CDR1 SGHDT and CDR2 YYEEEE. V was cut by 1 base and J by 3 bases, with 8 bases left in between. The CDR3 totals 14 residues. Here the CDR3 reads CASSLRTNYNEQFF. CDR3 bases: TGTGCCAGCAGCTTGCGGACAAACTACAATGAGCAGTTCTTC.

The chain uses TRBV19 and TRBJ2-7; 8 nucleotides match TRBD1. The CDR3 is made up of 13 amino acids. Germline trimming cut 6 bases from V and 7 bases from J; bases unmatched to any gene: 8. Germline V gives CDR1 LNHDA, CDR2 SQIVND (reference sequence). CDR3 amino acids: CASRGTGEGEQYF. The CDR3 coding sequence is TGTGCCAGTAGAGGGACAGGAGAGGGGGAGCAGTACTTC.

This rearrangement joins TRBV28 to TRBJ2-7, with 13 positions matching TRBD2. CDR3 size: 16 residues. V shed 6 bases, J shed 0 bases, and the junction held 5 bases outside the gene matches. From germline, CDR1 is MDHEN and CDR2 SYDVKM. The CDR3 DNA is TGTGCCAGCAGACTAGCGGGGGGGCTCAGCTCCTACGAGCAGTACTTC. This codes for CASRLAGGLSSYEQYF.

The genes are TRBV5-6 and TRBJ1-1; 7 positions agree with TRBD1. Germline CDR1 reads SGHDT; CDR2 reads YYEEEE. Trimming removed 3 bases from V and 4 bases from J; junction bases left unmatched: 9. CDR3 length: 15 residues. CDR3 nucleotides: TGTGCCAGCAGCTCGGTACAGGGGTGGGGCACTGAAGCTTTCTTT. The encoded protein is CASSSVQGWGTEAFF.

The V call is TRBV2, the J call TRBJ1-5; 7 bases line up with TRBD1. V was pared by 4 bases and J by 1 base, with 4 bases of the junction left unmatched. The CDR3 is made up of 15 amino acids. CDR1 is SNHLY, CDR2 FYNNEI, per germline. The CDR3 coding sequence is TGTGCCAGCAGTGGACAGGGTTGGAGCAATCAGCCCCAGCATTTT. Translated: CASSGQGWSNQPQHF.

This clone has just one count. The chain links TRBV11-2 to TRBJ1-3; D gene unclear. The length of the CDR3 is 14 residues. From germline, CDR1 is SGHAT and CDR2 FQNNGV. V lost 3 bases, J lost 3 bases, and 9 bases lay in between. The CDR3 DNA follows: TGTGCCAGCAGCTTGAGGGAGTTTGGAAACACCATATATTTT. Protein product: CASSLREFGNTIYF.

This clone was detected once. The J gene is TRBJ2-7, the V gene TRBV5-6; D is possibly TRBD2 (5 bases). V shed 2 bases and J shed 0 bases, with 12 bases lying between them. The CDR3 is made up of 15 amino acids. Germline CDR1 and CDR2: SGHDT and YYEEEE. The CDR3 loop reads CASSFRGFSSYEQYF. The CDR3 DNA is TGTGCCAGCAGCTTTCGGGGATTCAGCTCCTACGAGCAGTACTTC.

The V call is TRBV28, the J call TRBJ2-2; 7 bases line up with TRBD2. After removal of 2 bases from V and 6 bases from J, the junction contained 9 bases not matched to a gene. CDR1 is MDHEN and CDR2 is SYDVKM in the germline V gene. This CDR3 is built from 16 residues. The CDR3, as DNA: TGTGCCAGCAGTTTAGTCTGGCGGGGGAGGTCCGGGGAGCTGTTTTTT. Translation gives CASSLVWRGRSGELFF.

The chain joins TRBV18 to TRBJ1-2; D not resolved. Germline V gene lookup returns CDR1 KGHSH and CDR2 LQKENI. Between the trimmed V and J ends, which lost 6 bases and 4 bases, there was a span of 18 bases. The CDR3 runs to 15 residues. The CDR3 region has the DNA TGTGCCAGCTCCCCGGGTGGTCCCCCCAGCTATGGCTACACCTTC. The encoded protein is CASSPGGPPSYGYTF.

The V gene is TRBV19, the J gene TRBJ2-7; D assignment may be TRBD1 or TRBD2 (5 bases each). This CDR3 has 17 residues. Trimming cost V 4 bases and J 1 base, with 20 bases left between them. Germline V CDR1 and CDR2: LNHDA, SQIVND (reference sequence). CDR3 loop: CASSKAPRGGPSYEQYF. CDR3 sequence (DNA): TGTGCCAGTAGTAAGGCCCCTCGGGGCGGGCCATCCTACGAGCAGTACTTC.

V gene TRBV6-5 combines with J gene TRBJ1-5; a weak D match, TRBD1 (5 bases). Per the germline V gene, CDR1 is MNHEY and CDR2 is SVGAGI. The CDR3 is made up of 14 amino acids. V dropped 5 bases and J dropped 7 bases, with 15 bases sitting between them. CDR3 bases: TGTGCCAGCAGTGCCCGAGGGGCGGAGCAGCCCCAGCATTTT. Amino acid sequence: CASSARGAEQPQHF.

This rearrangement joins TRBV6-6 to TRBJ2-1; D possibly corresponds to TRBD2 (6 bases). This CDR3 has 12 residues. With 7 bases removed from V and 7 bases from J, the gap between germline ends came to 11 bases. The germline gives CDR1 MNHNY, CDR2 SVGAGI (reference sequence). This chain's CDR3 is CASTLRGNEQFF. The CDR3, as DNA: TGTGCCAGCACCTTACGGGGGAATGAGCAGTTCTTC.

The V call is TRBV18, the J call TRBJ2-5; either TRBD1 or TRBD2 may supply D (6 bases each). Trimming left V 0 bases short and J 0 bases short, with 8 bases between. Germline V gives CDR1 KGHSH, CDR2 LQKENI. This CDR3 has 15 residues. The CDR3: CASSPPGGYQETQYF. The CDR3 DNA reads as TGTGCCAGCTCACCACCAGGGGGGTACCAAGAGACCCAGTACTTC.

Comments on this clone: Mismatch with germline at one junction end may stem from a read error. The chain joins TRBV29-1 to TRBJ2-5, with D possibly called TRBD1 or TRBD2 (5 bases each). The CDR3 contains 14 residues. Germline V gene lookup returns CDR1 SQVTM and CDR2 ANQGSEA. The DNA for the CDR3 is TGCAGTGTTGCAATTGACGGGACCCAAGAGACCCAGTACTTC. Protein sequence: CSVAIDGTQETQYF.

V usage is TRBV7-9 and J usage is TRBJ2-7, with 7 bases lining up with TRBD2. This CDR3 spans 13 amino acids. Looked up from germline, CDR1 is SEHNR and CDR2 is FQNEAQ (reference sequence). The J segment lost 4 bases and the V segment lost 7 bases, leaving 7 bases of the junction unmatched. The CDR3 loop is CASKASGPYEQYF. CDR3 bases: TGTGCCAGCAAAGCTAGCGGACCTTACGAGCAGTACTTC.

This clone was seen a handful of times. This chain links TRBV2 with TRBJ1-1; 8 bases line up with TRBD1. The germline gives CDR1 SNHLY, CDR2 FYNNEI. The CDR3 has 14 residues. Trimming took 4 bases from V and 1 from J; bases not matched to a gene: 2. The CDR3 sequence is CASSATGGNTEAFF. As DNA, the CDR3 is TGTGCCAGCAGTGCTACAGGGGGGAACACTGAAGCTTTCTTT.

J is TRBJ2-1 and V is TRBV2; 10 nucleotides line up with TRBD1. CDR3 length equals 15 residues. The V gene's germline CDR1 is SNHLY and CDR2 FYNNEI. Trimming at V came to 6 bases and at J to 5 bases, leaving 7 bases not matched to a gene. The CDR3 here is CASRPRDRGNNEQFF. CDR3 DNA: TGTGCCAGCAGACCGCGGGACAGGGGAAACAATGAGCAGTTCTTC. The entire variable domain, with the rest obtained from reference TRBV2 and TRBJ2-1, is as follows: EPEVTQTPSHQVTQMGQEVILRCVPISNHLYFYWYRQILGQKVEFLVSFYNNEISEKSEIFDDQFSVERPDGSNFTLKIRSTKLEDSAMYFCASRPRDRGNNEQFFGPGTRLTVL.

The J gene is TRBJ2-2, the V gene TRBV29-1; D not resolved. CDR3 length: 15 amino acids. Germline V gene sequence: CDR1 SQVTM, CDR2 ANQGSEA. V was clipped by 4 bases and J by 3 bases, with 15 bases between them. The CDR3, as DNA: TGCAGCGTTGGCGAAGCCCAAGTGGACACCGGGGAGCTGTTTTTT. Translated: CSVGEAQVDTGELFF.

The rearrangement joins TRBV29-1 to TRBJ2-5; possible D gene TRBD2, 7 bases. This CDR3 contains 14 residues. Germline assignment: CDR1 SQVTM and CDR2 ANQGSEA. V lost 4 bases and J 5 bases, leaving 17 bases between the germline ends. This CDR3 is CSVVEGGVAETQYF. The CDR3 nucleotides are TGCAGCGTTGTTGAAGGGGGGGTGGCGGAGACCCAGTACTTC.

The chain carries TRBV18 and TRBJ1-1; D ambiguous. Germline V gene lookup returns CDR1 KGHSH and CDR2 LQKENI. Trimming cost V 4 bases and J 2 bases, with 14 bases left between them. The CDR3 totals 15 residues. The CDR3 protein is CASSQKRTFNTEAFF. DNA of the CDR3: TGTGCCAGCTCACAGAAGCGTACTTTTAACACTGAAGCTTTCTTT.

This clone was picked up a small number of times. This chain connects TRBV19 to TRBJ1-2, with 11 bases lining up with TRBD1. The CDR3 has 16 amino acids. Germline values: CDR1 LNHDA, CDR2 SQIVND (reference sequence). The trim removed 5 bases at V and 4 bases at J, leaving 9 bases unmatched. CDR3 sequence (DNA): TGTGCCAGTAGTTTGCCGGGACAGGGGGATATCTATGGCTACACCTTC. Amino acids: CASSLPGQGDIYGYTF.

The rearrangement uses TRBV19 and TRBJ2-2; D is possibly TRBD1 (5 bases). V lost 2 bases to trimming and J lost 4 bases, with 17 bases between them. Germline V gives CDR1 LNHDA, CDR2 SQIVND (reference sequence). The CDR3 totals 17 residues. Here the CDR3 reads CASSIPQGRVATGELFF. CDR3 sequence (DNA): TGTGCCAGTAGTATACCCCAGGGCAGGGTAGCCACCGGGGAGCTGTTTTTT.

The chain links TRBV9 to TRBJ1-2; D is unclear. The CDR3 loop spans 13 amino acids. Germline V CDR1 and CDR2: SGDLS, YYNGEE. The V end was cut by 0 bases, the J end by 2 bases, with 5 bases between. CDR3 DNA: TGTGCCAGCAGCGTAGGAGGGAACTATGGCTACACCTTC. Its protein is CASSVGGNYGYTF. Complete variable domain (other parts from reference TRBV9 and TRBJ1-2): DSGVTQTPKHLITATGQRVTLRCSPRSGDLSVYWYQQSLDQGLQFLIQYYNGEERAKGNILERFSAQQFPDLHSELNLSSLELGDSALYFCASSVGGNYGYTFGSGTRLTVV.

This clone was recorded once. The V gene is TRBV4-3, the J gene TRBJ2-1, with unresolved D. The CDR3 has 16 residues. Trimming took 0 bases from V and 0 from J, leaving 9 bases between them. Germline V gives CDR1 LGHNA, CDR2 YSLEER. The DNA for the CDR3 is TGCGCCAGCAGCCAAGAAGCGCTTAGCTCCTACAATGAGCAGTTCTTC. Amino acids: CASSQEALSSYNEQFF.

This rearrangement joins TRBV11-2 to TRBJ2-7, with TRBD1 matching over 9 bases. CDR3 length: 17 amino acids. J gave up 7 bases and V 4 bases, and 17 bases lay outside the gene matches. Germline CDR1 and CDR2: SGHAT and FQNNGV. The CDR3 is CASSSAGYGTGTGEQYF. CDR3 DNA: TGTGCCAGCAGCTCTGCCGGCTATGGGACAGGGACAGGTGAGCAGTACTTC.

The chain employs TRBV11-2 and TRBJ2-1; D unresolved. V shed 5 bases and J shed 2 bases, with 1 base lying between them. The CDR3 is 11 amino acids. Per germline, CDR1 SGHAT and CDR2 FQNNGV. The CDR3 DNA follows: TGTGCCAGCAGCGCCTACAATGAGCAGTTCTTC. Its protein is CASSAYNEQFF.

The rearrangement links TRBV27 to TRBJ2-1, with a tentative D call TRBD1 (6 bases). CDR1 MNHEY and CDR2 SMNVEV come from the germline V gene (reference sequence). V was clipped by 2 bases and J by 1 base, with 9 bases between them. The CDR3 runs to 15 residues. The CDR3 DNA follows: TGTGCCAGCAGTTTAGACGGACAGTCCTACAATGAGCAGTTCTTC. This encodes CASSLDGQSYNEQFF.

V usage is TRBV2 and J usage is TRBJ1-2, with D uncertain. This CDR3 region has 12 residues. Germline assignment: CDR1 SNHLY and CDR2 FYNNEI. V lost 6 bases and J lost 7, with 12 bases in between. CDR3 region: CASRSSPPGYTF. The CDR3 DNA sequence: TGTGCCAGCAGAAGCTCGCCCCCTGGCTACACCTTC.